This TCR beta chain was captured in a study of post-analysis software for immune sequencing data (dated by TCRdb to the mid-2010s). For the study in its entirety: The recorded disease courses included relapsing-remitting, secondary progressive and progressive-relapsing multiple sclerosis, and some patients had no subtype annotation. The patient repertoires were set against roughly eleven previously published healthy control repertoires from donors whose ages ranged from 6 to 25 years. A subset of samples was prepared in parallel using single-end sample barcoding, then pooled and co-amplified after Illumina adapter ligation. The paper's findings and limits, for the study overall: Significantly lower normalized Chao1 diversity was found in multiple sclerosis patients than in controls, suggesting substantial peripheral T-cell clonal expansion. Direct clustering with F measure showed strong co-clustering of samples prepared in the same batch, prompting a batch-effect correction. The control group was slightly older than the multiple sclerosis patient group. Four or five TRBV segments, including TRBV5-6, TRBV5-1 and TRBV20-1, were significantly more frequent in patients than controls.

TCR beta repertoires were profiled from peripheral blood of some 13 young patients with multiple sclerosis to demonstrate the VDJtools post-analysis software. The multiple sclerosis patients were children and adolescents ranging in age from 6 to 15 years. As for this clonotype: The target of this receptor is not known. There are no base qualities to consult, and no much larger clone falls within one base.

Receptors were amplified or captured by PCR. The sequencing machine was an Illumina HiSeq 2500. To reduce PCR and sequencing biases, unique molecular identifiers were built into the TCR beta cDNA libraries. About 500,000 cDNA molecules were obtained for every 1 to 10 million input T cells, so each molecule roughly corresponded to one T cell. The same protocol used for the earlier healthy control dataset was applied to prepare and sequence the patient libraries. Within a given batch, samples were prepared together, multiplexed and sequenced on the same HiSeq lane. In the source study's methods: Raw barcoded reads were processed with MIGEC, discarding single-read molecular identifier groups before consensus assembly and CDR3 extraction. VDJtools was used for post-analysis of the clonotype tables, with diversity normalized by down-sampling every dataset to the smallest sample size. To correct batch-related cross-sample contamination, repertoire overlap clustering matched CDR3 amino acid sequences but not nucleotide sequences. Starting from the raw public reads, TCRdb applied fastp trimming at Q25, assembled clones with MiXCR and retained in-frame beta chains. CDR3 protein duplicates are merged, each entry listing the most common genes and DNA. Here the V and J calls rest on TCRdb's processing, not on the authors' analysis. This sample has about 570,000 distinct CDR3 sequences in its table, and 34% of those were observed once. The ten largest clones take up less than 6% of the sample.

The germline V gene (reference sequence) provides CDR1 SGHKS and CDR2 YYEKEE. Its CDR3 holds 15 amino acids, cysteine through phenylalanine. Solely the CDR3 DNA is kept, with 45 bases framed from the first base. Specimen: blood. The rearranged segments are TRBV5-5 and TRBJ2-4; the D segment could be TRBD2, given 6 matching bases. The DNA matches TRBJ2-7 better at its end, which makes the J call doubtful. The source is a girl under 18 with multiple sclerosis. The DNA is TGTGCCAGCAGCTTCAGTACAGTGGGAGGCTACGAGCAGTACTTC. Its protein is CASSFSTVGGYEQYF.